Listed below are T cell receptor beta chains from one sample, sequenced in a study of blood T cell repertoires in COVID-19. Profiling relied on immunoSEQ multiplex PCR, and the TCRdb table lists in-frame clones only, not all of them. In the table there are more than 85,000 clones, around nine tenths of which are singletons. Sequenced: peripheral blood. The receptors derive from a man in his fifties with active or convalescent COVID-19. CDR3s include the opening cysteine and the closing phenylalanine or tryptophan. The D gene is left open where the match is weak. Clone sizes are given selectively: once, few, many, or a class where the clone is expanded.

V gene,D gene,clone size,J gene,CDR3 protein,CDR3 DNA
TRBV30,NA,NA,TRBJ2-2,CAFNRAGELFF,TGTGCCTTCAACAGGGCCGGGGAGCTGTTTTTT
TRBV19,TRBD1,NA,TRBJ1-1,CASSKTGVETEAFF,TGTGCCAGTAGTAAGACAGGGGTGGAGACTGAAGCTTTCTTT
TRBV11-1,NA,NA,TRBJ2-1,CASSLDGNNEQFF,TGTGCCAGCAGCCTGGACGGGAACAATGAGCAGTTCTTC
TRBV7-2,NA,NA,TRBJ1-2,CASTPSGERTYGYTF,TGTGCCAGCACCCCGTCGGGGGAACGGACCTATGGCTACACCTTC
TRBV6-1,TRBD1,NA,TRBJ1-2,CASSDPGQGAYGYTF,TGTGCCAGCAGTGATCCGGGACAGGGGGCCTATGGCTACACCTTC
TRBV10-3,NA,NA,TRBJ1-6,CAISETNRDSPLHF,TGTGCCATCAGTGAGACAAACAGGGATTCACCCCTCCACTTT
TRBV28,TRBD2,NA,TRBJ2-1,CASSLAGRTYNEQFF,TGTGCCAGCAGCTTAGCGGGGAGAACCTACAATGAGCAGTTCTTC
TRBV7-6,NA,NA,TRBJ2-2,CASSLRQGLNTGELFF,TGTGCCAGCAGCTTGCGGCAGGGCCTGAACACCGGGGAGCTGTTTTTT
TRBV7-2,NA,NA,TRBJ2-1,CASSSTLQGFSWVF,TGTGCCAGCAGCTCCACTTTACAGGGATTCAGTTGGGTCTTC
TRBV5-1,NA,NA,TRBJ1-1,CASSLGQMNTEAFF,TGCGCCAGCAGCTTGGGGCAGATGAACACTGAAGCTTTCTTT
TRBV20-1,NA,once,TRBJ2-5,CSALTAETQYF,TGCAGTGCTCTGACTGCAGAGACCCAGTACTTC
TRBV2,NA,once,TRBJ1-5,CASSSGGNQPQHF,TGTGCCAGCAGTTCGGGGGGCAATCAGCCCCAGCATTTT
TRBV4-3,TRBD1,NA,TRBJ2-2,CASSLLRTGILAGELFF,TGCGCCAGCAGCCTTCTTAGGACAGGAATTTTAGCCGGGGAGCTGTTTTTT
TRBV7-7,NA,once,TRBJ1-2,CASSLGWRRTRYGYTF,TGTGCCAGCAGCTTAGGTTGGCGGAGGACCCGCTATGGCTACACCTTC
TRBV10-1,TRBD1,NA,TRBJ2-3,CASSRTGSTDTQYF,TGCGCCAGCAGTCGGACAGGGAGCACAGATACGCAGTATTTT
TRBV10-3,NA,NA,TRBJ2-1,CAISGQGGEGHEQFF,TGTGCCATCAGTGGCCAAGGGGGGGAGGGGCATGAGCAGTTCTTC
TRBV7-2,TRBD1,NA,TRBJ2-3,CASSLTTGVTDTQYF,TGTGCCAGCAGCTTAACGACAGGGGTGACAGATACGCAGTATTTT
TRBV5-5,TRBD1,NA,TRBJ1-5,CASSLAGTDNQPQHF,TGTGCCAGCAGCTTGGCCGGGACAGACAATCAGCCCCAGCATTTT
TRBV2,TRBD1,NA,TRBJ2-5,CASSLDRAETQYF,TGTGCCAGCAGTCTCGACAGGGCAGAGACCCAGTACTTC
TRBV10-2,TRBD2,NA,TRBJ2-1,CASGSGLAGGVNEQFF,TGCGCCAGCGGGTCGGGACTAGCGGGGGGCGTTAATGAGCAGTTCTTC
TRBV15,NA,once,TRBJ2-1,CATSRPTRTLGHHKQFF,TGTGCCACCAGCAGACCAACTAGGACCCTTGGCCACCACAAGCAGTTCTTC
TRBV15,NA,NA,TRBJ1-4,CATSRSLSLEKLFF,TGTGCCACCAGCAGATCGTTAAGCCTGGAAAAACTGTTTTTT
TRBV10-3,NA,NA,TRBJ2-1,CAISESGGNNEQFF,TGTGCCATCAGTGAGTCCGGGGGAAACAATGAGCAGTTCTTC
TRBV28,NA,NA,TRBJ2-5,CASSRDRQETQYF,TGTGCCAGCAGCAGAGACAGGCAAGAGACCCAGTACTTC
TRBV6-1,TRBD1,NA,TRBJ1-2,CASSRRDSGFGYTF,TGTGCCAGCAGCCGCCGGGACAGTGGCTTTGGCTACACCTTC
TRBV4-1,TRBD2,NA,TRBJ2-3,CASSPSGASGEDTQYF,TGCGCCAGCAGCCCCAGCGGGGCTAGCGGGGAAGATACGCAGTATTTT
TRBV3-1/TRBV3-2,NA,NA,TRBJ2-5,CASSQGTVQETQYF,TGTGCCAGCAGCCAAGGGACAGTCCAAGAGACCCAGTACTTC
TRBV28,TRBD2,NA,TRBJ2-1,CASRVSGVYNEQFF,TGTGCCAGCAGGGTTAGCGGGGTCTACAATGAGCAGTTCTTC
TRBV11-3,TRBD2,NA,TRBJ2-1,CASSSGTSSSYNEQFF,TGTGCCAGCAGCTCCGGGACTAGCAGCTCCTACAATGAGCAGTTCTTC
TRBV5-1,NA,NA,TRBJ2-2,CASTPAPHSNTGELFF,TGCGCCAGCACACCTGCGCCCCACTCGAACACCGGGGAGCTGTTTTTT
TRBV4-1,TRBD1,NA,TRBJ2-5,CASSRWTGAEGGFQETQYF,TGCGCCAGCAGCCGATGGACAGGGGCCGAGGGGGGGTTCCAAGAGACCCAGTACTTC
TRBV12-1,NA,NA,TRBJ2-1,CASSFAGGRAHYNEQFF,TGTGCCAGCAGCTTTGCGGGGGGGCGGGCGCACTACAATGAGCAGTTCTTC
TRBV7-9,NA,NA,TRBJ1-3,CASSLDGSGNTIYF,TGTGCCAGCAGCTTAGACGGCTCTGGAAACACCATATATTTT
TRBV6-2/TRBV6-3,TRBD1,NA,TRBJ1-6,CASSWRSGGYNSPLHF,TGTGCCAGCAGTTGGCGGTCAGGGGGATATAATTCACCCCTCCACTTT
TRBV28,NA,NA,TRBJ1-2,CASSLSGGARSGYTF,TGTGCCAGCAGTTTATCGGGGGGGGCGAGGAGTGGCTACACCTTC
TRBV24-1,TRBD1,once,TRBJ2-3,CATSESTGSYTDTQYF,TGTGCCACCAGTGAGTCGACAGGGTCGTACACAGATACGCAGTATTTT
TRBV7-9,NA,NA,TRBJ1-2,CASAEGNYGYTF,TGTGCCAGCGCGGAGGGAAACTATGGCTACACCTTC
TRBV6-5,TRBD1,NA,TRBJ1-2,CASRSGQELNYGYTF,TGTGCCAGCAGATCGGGACAGGAACTTAACTATGGCTACACCTTC
TRBV5-8,NA,NA,TRBJ2-7,CASSPGLPSSYEQYF,TGTGCCAGCAGCCCTGGACTGCCGAGCTCCTACGAGCAGTACTTC
TRBV28,NA,once,TRBJ1-4,CASGPANEKLFF,TGTGCCAGCGGCCCAGCTAATGAAAAACTGTTTTTT
TRBV7-2,NA,NA,TRBJ2-3,CASINDRVSTDTQYF,TGTGCCAGCATCAACGATCGGGTTAGCACAGATACGCAGTATTTT
TRBV27,TRBD1,NA,TRBJ2-7,CASSFSGQGGEQYF,TGTGCCAGCAGTTTTTCCGGACAGGGTGGGGAGCAGTACTTC
TRBV3-1/TRBV3-2,NA,NA,TRBJ1-3,CASSQELQGSPGNTIYF,TGTGCCAGCAGCCAAGAATTACAGGGCTCCCCTGGAAACACCATATATTTT
TRBV5-1,NA,NA,TRBJ2-1,CASSFFPLDRGGNEQFF,TGCGCCAGCAGCTTTTTTCCCCTCGACAGGGGAGGGAATGAGCAGTTCTTC
TRBV15,TRBD1,NA,TRBJ1-4,CATSRDRAGDEKLFF,TGTGCCACCAGCAGGGACAGGGCGGGCGATGAAAAACTGTTTTTT
TRBV6-5,NA,NA,TRBJ1-2,CASSKQGNGYTF,TGTGCCAGCAGTAAACAGGGAAATGGCTACACCTTC
TRBV5-6,NA,NA,TRBJ1-1,CASRRQDTEAFF,TGTGCCAGCAGACGACAGGACACTGAAGCTTTCTTT
TRBV5-4,TRBD2,NA,TRBJ2-5,CASSFGGGQETQYF,TGTGCCAGCAGCTTTGGGGGGGGCCAAGAGACCCAGTACTTC
TRBV14,NA,NA,TRBJ1-6,CASSQDLTLGRWSPLHF,TGTGCCAGCAGCCAAGATCTGACACTCGGGAGATGGTCACCCCTCCACTTT
TRBV10-3,TRBD2,NA,TRBJ2-5,CAITTGLAGGLGETQYF,TGTGCCATAACCACGGGACTAGCGGGGGGCCTAGGCGAGACCCAGTACTTC
TRBV2,TRBD1,once,TRBJ1-2,CASGRDRGNENYGYTF,TGTGCCAGCGGCCGGGACAGGGGGAACGAGAACTATGGCTACACCTTC
TRBV7-8,NA,NA,TRBJ2-7,CASSPPGNEQYF,TGTGCCAGCAGCCCTCCGGGGAACGAGCAGTACTTC
TRBV4-3,NA,once,TRBJ1-5,CASSLETGRGQPQHF,TGCGCCAGCAGCCTGGAAACAGGCAGGGGTCAGCCCCAGCATTTT
TRBV5-1,TRBD1,NA,TRBJ1-6,CATSQGANNSPLHF,TGCGCCACCTCGCAGGGGGCCAATAATTCACCCCTCCACTTT
TRBV28,TRBD1,NA,TRBJ1-1,CASSTGDTEAFF,TGTGCCAGCAGTACAGGGGACACTGAAGCTTTCTTT
TRBV4-3,TRBD2,NA,TRBJ2-7,CASSQDLTGTTWLSYEQYF,TGCGCCAGCAGCCAAGACCTAACCGGGACTACATGGTTATCCTACGAGCAGTACTTC
TRBV3-1/TRBV3-2,TRBD1,NA,TRBJ1-3,CASSQETGLLGNTIYF,TGTGCCAGCAGCCAAGAGACAGGGCTGCTTGGAAACACCATATATTTT